The rows below give T cell receptor beta chains drawn from one sample of a study of cytomegalovirus exposure and HLA in healthy donors. Repertoires were generated with immunoSEQ multiplex PCR, while TCRdb's copy carries only in-frame clones and drops some. The listing records 130,000 to 150,000 clones. The sequencing input was PBMCs. The receptors were gathered from a male donor in good health and CMV-seronegative. Each CDR3 is given with its conserved first and last residue. The D gene is left open where the match is weak.

>TRBJ2-2|TRBV25-1|TRBD2
TGTGCCAGCGGGCCGGTTCAGGGAGGGAAGAACACCGGGGAGCTGTTTTTT
CASGPVQGGKNTGELFF
>TRBJ2-7|TRBV19|TRBD1
TGTGCCAGTAGTATAGACGTCAGGGGGTACGAGCAGTACTTC
CASSIDVRGYEQYF
>TRBJ1-4|TRBV30|TRBD1
TGTGCCTGGAACAGGGGGGTATTCCAACTGTTTTTT
CAWNRGVFQLFF
>TRBJ1-5|TRBV7-2|TRBD1
TGTGCCAGCAGCTTAATGCAGGGGGCGAGCAATCAGCCCCAGCATTTT
CASSLMQGASNQPQHF
>TRBJ2-1|TRBV19|NA
TGTGCCAGTAGTACCCCCAACCTAGCGAACAATGAGCAGTTCTTC
CASSTPNLANNEQFF
>TRBJ1-2|TRBV28|TRBD1
TGTGCCAGCAGTTTCGCCGGGACAGGGACCTTCTACACCTTC
CASSFAGTGTFYTF
>TRBJ2-1|TRBV28|TRBD1
TGTGCCAGCAGTTTAACAGGGGGGTATGAGCAGTTCTTC
CASSLTGGYEQFF
>TRBJ1-1|TRBV19|TRBD1
TGTGCCAGTAGTATATCATCCGGGACAGCTGAAGCTTTCTTT
CASSISSGTAEAFF
>TRBJ2-7|TRBV30|TRBD1
TGTGCCTGTACCTTCGGGGACAGGGCAATCTACGAGCAGTACTTC
CACTFGDRAIYEQYF
>TRBJ2-5|TRBV6-5|TRBD2
TGTGCCAGCAATTTAGGTCTAGGCGGGGGAGAGACCCAGTACTTC
CASNLGLGGGETQYF
>TRBJ1-3|TRBV28|TRBD1
TGTGCCAGCAGGATTACAGGGGGCGCCGGAAACACCATATATTTT
CASRITGGAGNTIYF